This TCR beta chain was identified during a study of shared clonotypes between healthy human individuals. Study background: Each donor had three CD4 naive, three CD4 memory, two CD8 naive and one CD8 memory plate.

Each sorted subset replicate got 200 ng genomic DNA, about 33,000 genomes. Profiled with immunoSEQ multiplex PCR; TCRdb holds only in-frame clones, not every one. The repertoire holds about 1,800,000 clones, with about 95% as singletons. The CDR3 is 15 residues long. Germline V gene lookup returns CDR1 SNHLY and CDR2 FYNNEI. V shed 3 bases and J 2 bases; nucleotides not matched to a gene: 5. Naive CD8 cells lacked CD45RO and underwent positive selection for CCR7, leaving out terminally differentiated effector memory CD45RA+ cells. Donors included only healthy HIV-negative adults lacking recent acute infections or vaccinations. This clone was found once.

Material for sequencing was naive CD8+ T cells sorted from blood. The chain is built from TRBV2 and TRBJ2-3, with 7 bases lining up with TRBD2. This receptor was taken from a young man in good health. Here the CDR3 reads CASSEPSGPTDTQYF. DNA for the CDR3: TGTGCCAGCAGTGAGCCTAGCGGCCCCACAGATACGCAGTATTTT.